One T cell receptor beta chain is described in this entry. Its matching antigen is unknown. This record belongs to a study of T cell clonotyping in hematopoietic cell transplantation. General study points: After transplant, recipient diversity fell while pathologically expanded clonotypes grew through day 180. Graft donor and pretransplant recipient Inverse Simpson Index values predicted broader posttransplant TCR diversity.

Indicated time point: recipient sample about 28 days before transplant, after cytoreduction. Samples: about 28 days before transplant, then days 30, 100 and 180 after. Generated by immunoSEQ multiplex PCR, the TCRdb table keeps only in-frame clones and is missing some. Of roughly 17,000 clones listed, 93% are singletons. This clonotype was sampled from a man aged 18-30 years with biphenotypic leukemia. Some clones in this sample may be carry-over from other donors' samples. This specimen consisted of peripheral blood mononuclear cells, obtained before stem cell transplant.

The CDR3 region has the DNA TGTGCCAGCAGCCCCCGGGGAACATCGAACACTGAAGCTTTCTTT. Translation: CASSPRGTSNTEAFF. The rearrangement uses TRBV7-9 and TRBJ1-1; no reliable D call. V dropped 5 bases and J dropped 1 base, with 14 bases sitting between them. Germline V gene sequence: CDR1 SEHNR, CDR2 FQNEAQ (reference sequence). The CDR3 contains 15 residues.